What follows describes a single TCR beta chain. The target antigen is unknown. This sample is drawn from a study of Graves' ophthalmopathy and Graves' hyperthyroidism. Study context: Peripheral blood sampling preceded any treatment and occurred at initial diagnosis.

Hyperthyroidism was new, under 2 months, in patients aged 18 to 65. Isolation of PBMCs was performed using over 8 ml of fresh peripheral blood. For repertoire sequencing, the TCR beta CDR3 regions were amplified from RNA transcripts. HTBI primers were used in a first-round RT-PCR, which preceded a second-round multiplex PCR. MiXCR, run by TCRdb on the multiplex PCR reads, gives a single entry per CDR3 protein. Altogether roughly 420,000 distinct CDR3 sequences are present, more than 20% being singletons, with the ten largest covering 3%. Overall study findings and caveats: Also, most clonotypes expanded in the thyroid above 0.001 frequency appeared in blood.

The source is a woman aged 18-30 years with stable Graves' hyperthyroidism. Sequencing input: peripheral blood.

The CDR3 nucleotides are TGTGCCAGCAGCACCCAGACAGGGACGAGAACTGAAGCTTTCTTT. It yields the protein CASSTQTGTRTEAFF. The V call is TRBV7-2, the J call TRBJ1-1; 7 bases are shared with TRBD1. After removal of 5 bases from V and 5 bases from J, the junction contained 11 bases not matched to a gene. CDR1 SGHTA and CDR2 FQGNSA come from the germline V gene. The CDR3 length is 15 residues.